One T cell receptor (beta chain) is described in this entry. Germline loops: CDR1 SGHDT, CDR2 YYEEEE. The trim removed 0 bases at V and 6 bases at J, leaving 5 bases unmatched. The CDR3 sequence is 16 residues long. The data stem from a study of T cell changes during pregnancy in multiple sclerosis. Produced via immunoSEQ multiplex PCR; TCRdb's table is partial and in-frame only. The sample records about 52,000 clones, approximately 90% being singletons. The V call is TRBV5-6, the J call TRBJ2-3; 12 bases are shared with TRBD1. Material: CD4+ T cells from peripheral blood mononuclear cells, obtained before pregnancy. This clonotype was obtained from a female donor with multiple sclerosis, enrolled in a pregnancy study. CDR3 sequence (DNA): TGTGCCAGCAGCTTGGGTATGGGACAGGGGGCGGATACGCAGTATTTT. Translated, it gives CASSLGMGQGADTQYF.